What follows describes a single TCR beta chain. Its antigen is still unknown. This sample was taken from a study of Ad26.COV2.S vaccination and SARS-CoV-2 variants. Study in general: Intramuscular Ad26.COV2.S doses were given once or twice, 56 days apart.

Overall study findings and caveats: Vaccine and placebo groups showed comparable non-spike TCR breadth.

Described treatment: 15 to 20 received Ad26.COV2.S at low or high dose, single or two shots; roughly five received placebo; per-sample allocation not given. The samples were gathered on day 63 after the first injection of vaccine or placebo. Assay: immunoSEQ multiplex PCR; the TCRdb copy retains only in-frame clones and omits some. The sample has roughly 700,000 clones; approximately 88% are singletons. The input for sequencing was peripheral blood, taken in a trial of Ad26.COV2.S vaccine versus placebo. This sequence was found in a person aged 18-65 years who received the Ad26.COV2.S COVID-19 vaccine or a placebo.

The CDR3 is CASSPPSISGNTIYF. The CDR3 bases are TGCGCCAGCAGCCCCCCCAGCATCTCTGGAAACACCATATATTTT. The chain uses TRBV5-1 and TRBJ1-3; D is unresolved. The CDR3 runs to 15 residues. The V end was cut by 4 bases, the J end by 0 bases, with 11 bases between. The germline CDR1 and CDR2 sequences are SGHRS and YFSETQ.